Listed below are T cell receptor beta chains from one sample, sequenced in a study of regulatory T cells in long-lasting Graves disease. TCRdb re-analysed the multiplex PCR reads in MiXCR, keeping a single row per CDR3 protein. The repertoire consists of some 330,000 distinct CDR3 sequences, with 20% to 25% occurring once and the leading ten covering about 29%. Specimen: peripheral blood mononuclear cells (PBMCs), collected when the disease was refractory, from a patient treated with antithyroid drugs. Every receptor here comes from a woman in her forties with Graves disease. Each CDR3 is given with its conserved first and last residue. The D gene is left open where the match is weak. Not all rows give a size; the values are once, few, many and, for expanded clones, a class.

d_call clone_size j_call v_call cdr3_nt cdr3_aa
NA many TRBJ1-1 TRBV28 TGTGCCAGCAGTTCTGACAGCACTGAAGCTTTCTTT CASSSDSTEAFF
TRBD2 few TRBJ2-5 TRBV20-1 TGCAGTGCCCTGGGAGGGGTGCAAGAGACCCAGTACTTC CSALGGVQETQYF
TRBD1 many TRBJ1-1 TRBV2 TGTGCCAGCAGAGGCAGGGGGACTGAAGCTTTCTTT CASRGRGTEAFF
NA many TRBJ1-2 TRBV28 TGTGCCAGCACCCACGCCGTACCCATTCGGGGTAACTATGGCTACACCTTC CASTHAVPIRGNYGYTF
NA many TRBJ1-1 TRBV7-6 TGTGCCAGCAGCTTAGGGTCGCAGGGGAACACTGAAGCTTTCTTT CASSLGSQGNTEAFF
TRBD2 NA TRBJ2-4 TRBV5-1 TGCGCCAGCAGCTTCCGTCCTGTAGCGGGAGGGGTAACCAAAAACATTCAGTACTTC CASSFRPVAGGVTKNIQYF
NA many TRBJ1-5 TRBV28 TGTGCCAGCAGTTTGGTTCGGGGGACGGGTACGCCCCAGCATTTT CASSLVRGTGTPQHF
NA many TRBJ2-7 TRBV28 TGTGCCAGCAGTCCAGAACTAAACCCGAATCCTTACGAGCAGTACTTC CASSPELNPNPYEQYF
NA NA TRBJ1-1 TRBV5-6 TGTGCCAGCAGCCGGACAGACATATTGAACACTGAAGCTTTCTTT CASSRTDILNTEAFF
TRBD1 many TRBJ1-5 TRBV12-3/TRBV12-4 TGTGCCAGCAGTTTTTGGACAGGGAATCAGCCCCAGCATTTT CASSFWTGNQPQHF
NA many TRBJ1-1 TRBV27 TGTGCCAGCAGTCCCCGGGGAAACGGGGGCACTGAAGCTTTCTTT CASSPRGNGGTEAFF
NA NA TRBJ2-7 TRBV29-1 TGCAGCGTCCAACGCAACAGGGCATCCTACGAGCAGTACTTC CSVQRNRASYEQYF
NA few TRBJ1-3 TRBV5-6 TGTGCCAGCAGCTTGGGACCGACTGGACACACCATATATTTT CASSLGPTGHTIYF
NA NA TRBJ2-1 TRBV12-3/TRBV12-4 TGTGCCAGCAGGGGGGGCGCAGATGAGCAGTTCTTC CASRGGADEQFF
TRBD1 NA TRBJ2-7 TRBV5-1 TGCGCCAGCAGGGACAGGGGGACCTCCTACAAGCAGTACTTC CASRDRGTSYKQYF
NA NA TRBJ1-4 TRBV28 TGTGCCAGCAGTCTGGCATTCGCAACTAATGAAAAACTGTTTTTT CASSLAFATNEKLFF
TRBD1 few TRBJ2-7 TRBV29-1 TGCAGCGTTGAAGATCGGACAGGGAGGAACTTC CSVEDRTGRNF
TRBD1 many TRBJ2-5 TRBV7-9 TGTGCCAGCAGCCCGCACAGGGGTCCATGGGAGACCCAGTACTTC CASSPHRGPWETQYF
TRBD2 NA TRBJ2-1 TRBV2 TGTGCCAGCAGTGCCGACTTAGCGGGATACTACAATGAGCAGTTCTTC CASSADLAGYYNEQFF
NA NA TRBJ2-7 TRBV24-1 TGTGCCACCAGTGATTTGGGGAACAGTGGTCTCTACGAGCAGTACTTC CATSDLGNSGLYEQYF
NA NA TRBJ2-5 TRBV14 TGTGCCAGCAGCCCCGGGCTACCTGGGGAGACCCAGTACTTC CASSPGLPGETQYF
NA few TRBJ2-7 TRBV6-1 TGTGCCAGCAGTCGAGGTTACTCCTACGAGCAGTACTTC CASSRGYSYEQYF
TRBD2 many TRBJ2-5 TRBV12-3/TRBV12-4 TGTGCCAGCAGTTTATGGGCTAGCGGGTCCCAAGAGACCCAGTACTTC CASSLWASGSQETQYF
NA NA TRBJ2-2 TRBV5-1 TGCGCCAGCAAACTCAAATATACAGGGTCCACCGGGGAGCTGTTTTTT CASKLKYTGSTGELFF